These 2 T cell receptor beta chains were sequenced from one sample in a study of T cells in localized non-small cell lung cancer. Profiling relied on immunoSEQ multiplex PCR, and the TCRdb table lists in-frame clones only, not all of them. The repertoire consists of about 48,000 clones, with 77% occurring once and the leading ten covering less than 20%. The source material was peripheral blood, sampled before any cancer treatment. The receptors shown here come from a man aged 40 to 70 with stage I squamous cell lung carcinoma.

This chain connects TRBV5-1 to TRBJ1-5; tentatively, D is TRBD1 (6 bases). The V end was cut by 4 bases, the J end by 3 bases, with 14 bases between. Germline CDR1 is SGHRS and CDR2 is YFSETQ. The CDR3 totals 15 residues. CDR3 loop: CASSPGADSNQPQHF. Written as DNA, the CDR3 is TGCGCCAGCAGCCCAGGGGCGGACTCCAATCAGCCCCAGCATTTT.

The rearrangement joins TRBV6-1 to TRBJ1-2, with TRBD1 matching 7 bases. Per the germline V gene, CDR1 is MNHNS and CDR2 is SASEGT. The CDR3 has 14 amino acids. The trim removed 6 bases at V and 0 bases at J, leaving 4 bases unmatched. The DNA for the CDR3 is TGTGCCAGCAGGCCCGGGACAGCTAACTATGGCTACACCTTC. Amino acid sequence: CASRPGTANYGYTF.